The entry below describes one T cell receptor beta chain. Its antigen is as yet unknown. There were at least 5.5 micrograms of total RNA extracted from every sample. The sample belongs to a study of blood T cells in healthy people across ages. Study-wide findings and caveats: Donor CMV infection status was unknown, possibly confounding age-related changes in expanded clonotypes.

Primers used in a second PCR of about 7 to 12 cycles were a sample-barcoded 5' primer and a J-beta primer mix. Each of the samples gave a minimum of 3 million paired-end reads that contained CDR3. TCRdb analysed the 5' RACE reads with MiXCR anew, one entry per CDR3 protein. The sample consists of about 640,000 distinct CDR3 sequences, 45% to 65% of them appearing once. This CDR3 spans 13 amino acids. Germline-derived CDR1 and CDR2 are SEHNR and FQNEAQ (reference sequence). Trimming cost V 4 bases and J 8 bases, with 11 bases left between them. What was sequenced was blood. V gene TRBV7-9 combines with J gene TRBJ1-4, with D uncertain. This clonotype originated in a man aged 55 to 70 in good health. Written as DNA, the CDR3 is TGTGCCAGCAGCTGGTCGGGGTTCGAAAAACTGTTTTTT. Residues: CASSWSGFEKLFF.